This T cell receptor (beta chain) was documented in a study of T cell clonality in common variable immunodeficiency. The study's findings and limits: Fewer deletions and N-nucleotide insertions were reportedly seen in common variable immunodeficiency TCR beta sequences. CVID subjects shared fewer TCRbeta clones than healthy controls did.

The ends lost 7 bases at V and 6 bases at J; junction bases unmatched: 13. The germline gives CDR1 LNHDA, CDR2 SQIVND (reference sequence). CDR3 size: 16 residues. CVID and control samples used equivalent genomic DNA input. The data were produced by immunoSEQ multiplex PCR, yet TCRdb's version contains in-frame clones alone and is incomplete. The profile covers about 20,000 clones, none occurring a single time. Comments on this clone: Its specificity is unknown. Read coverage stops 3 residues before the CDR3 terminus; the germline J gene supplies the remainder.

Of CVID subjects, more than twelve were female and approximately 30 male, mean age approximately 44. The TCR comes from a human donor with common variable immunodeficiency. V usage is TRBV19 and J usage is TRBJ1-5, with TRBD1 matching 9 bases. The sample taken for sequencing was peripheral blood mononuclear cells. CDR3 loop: CASTLLGGQGRQPQHF. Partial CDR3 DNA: TGTGCCAGTACCCTCTTGGGGGGACAGGGCCGTCAGCCC. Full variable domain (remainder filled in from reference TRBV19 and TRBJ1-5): DGGITQSPKYLFRKEGQNVTLSCEQNLNHDAMYWYRQDPGQGLRLIYYSQIVNDFQKGDIAEGYSVSREKKESFPLTVTSAQKNPTAFYLCASTLLGGQGRQPQHFGDGTRLSIL.